This T cell receptor (beta chain) was found in a study of blood T cells in healthy people across ages. This clonotype was seen a handful of times. Healthy Caucasian individuals from Russia aged about 6 to 95 served as donors. Per sample, at least 5 micrograms of total RNA were extracted. The CDR3 is 15 amino acids. The ends were cut back, 4 bases at V and 7 bases at J, with 19 bases in the middle. The germline CDR1 and CDR2 sequences are PRHDT and FYEKMQ (reference sequence). The second PCR ran about 6 to 11 cycles with a sample-barcoded 5' primer and J-beta primers. MiXCR was run by TCRdb on the 5' RACE reads, yielding one entry per CDR3 protein. The sample contains around 780,000 distinct CDR3 sequences, 25% to 30% of which appear only once. Separately, the same data were catalogued under a study of T cells of mothers and their children. This second study notes: A few healthy Caucasian mothers, along with their six children, served as the donors.

The TCR sequence derives from a boy aged 10-17 years in good health. The genes are TRBV13 and TRBJ1-2, with D tentatively TRBD1 (5 bases). The specimen was blood. The DNA of the CDR3 is TGTGCCAGCAGCTCGTTTGACCTAAGGGGTACTGGCTACACCTTC. It encodes CASSSFDLRGTGYTF.